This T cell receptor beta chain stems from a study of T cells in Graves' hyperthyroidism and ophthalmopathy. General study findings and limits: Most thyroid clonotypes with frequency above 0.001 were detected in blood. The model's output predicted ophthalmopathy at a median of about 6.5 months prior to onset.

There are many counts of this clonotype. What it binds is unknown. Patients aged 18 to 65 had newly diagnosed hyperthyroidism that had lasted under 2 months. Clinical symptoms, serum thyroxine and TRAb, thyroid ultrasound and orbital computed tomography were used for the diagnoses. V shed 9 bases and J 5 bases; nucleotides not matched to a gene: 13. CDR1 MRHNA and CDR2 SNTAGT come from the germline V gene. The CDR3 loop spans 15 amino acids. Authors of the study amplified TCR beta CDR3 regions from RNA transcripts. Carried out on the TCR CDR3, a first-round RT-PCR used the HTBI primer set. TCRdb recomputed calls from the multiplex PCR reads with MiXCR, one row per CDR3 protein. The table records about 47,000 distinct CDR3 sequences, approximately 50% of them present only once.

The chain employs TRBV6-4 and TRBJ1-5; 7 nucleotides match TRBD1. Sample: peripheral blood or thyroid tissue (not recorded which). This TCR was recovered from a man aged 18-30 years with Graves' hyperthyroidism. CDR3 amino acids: CARPRDSTSHQPQHF. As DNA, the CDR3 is TGTGCCAGACCCCGGGACAGCACGAGTCATCAGCCCCAGCATTTT.